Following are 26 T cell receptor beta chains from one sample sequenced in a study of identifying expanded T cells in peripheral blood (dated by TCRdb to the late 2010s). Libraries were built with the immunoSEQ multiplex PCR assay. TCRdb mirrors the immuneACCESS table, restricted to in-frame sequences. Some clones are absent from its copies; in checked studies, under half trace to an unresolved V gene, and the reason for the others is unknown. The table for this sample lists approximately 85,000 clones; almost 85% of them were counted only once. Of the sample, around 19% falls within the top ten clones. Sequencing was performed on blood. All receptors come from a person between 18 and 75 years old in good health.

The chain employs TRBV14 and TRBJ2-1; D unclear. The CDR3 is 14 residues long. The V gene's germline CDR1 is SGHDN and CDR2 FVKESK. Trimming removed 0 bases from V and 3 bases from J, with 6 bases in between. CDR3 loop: CASSQDMNYNEQFF. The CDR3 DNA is TGTGCCAGCAGCCAAGATATGAACTACAATGAGCAGTTCTTC.

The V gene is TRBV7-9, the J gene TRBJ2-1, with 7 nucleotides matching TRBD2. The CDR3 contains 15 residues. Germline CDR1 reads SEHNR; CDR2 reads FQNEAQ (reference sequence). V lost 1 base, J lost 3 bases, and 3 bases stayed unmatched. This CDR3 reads CASSLGGGVYNEQFF. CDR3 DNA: TGTGCCAGCAGCTTAGGCGGGGGAGTCTACAATGAGCAGTTCTTC.

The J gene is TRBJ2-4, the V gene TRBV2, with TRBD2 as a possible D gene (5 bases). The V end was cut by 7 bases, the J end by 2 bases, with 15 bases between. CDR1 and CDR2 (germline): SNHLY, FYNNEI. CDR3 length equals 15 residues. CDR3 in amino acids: CASKSNPGTKNIQYF. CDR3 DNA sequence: TGTGCCAGCAAGAGTAACCCCGGGACCAAAAACATTCAGTACTTC.

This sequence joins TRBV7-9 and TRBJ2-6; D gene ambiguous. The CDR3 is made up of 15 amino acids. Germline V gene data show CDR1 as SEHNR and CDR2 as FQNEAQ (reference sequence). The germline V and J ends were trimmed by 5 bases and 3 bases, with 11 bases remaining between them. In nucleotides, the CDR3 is TGTGCCAGCAGCCTCAGTTTCGGTGGGGCCAACGTCCTGACTTTC. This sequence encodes CASSLSFGGANVLTF.

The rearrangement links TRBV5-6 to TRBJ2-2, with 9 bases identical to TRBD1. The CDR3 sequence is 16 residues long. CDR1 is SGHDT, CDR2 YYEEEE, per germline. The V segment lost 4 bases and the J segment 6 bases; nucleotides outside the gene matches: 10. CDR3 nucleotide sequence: TGTGCCAGCAGCCCGCTGGGACAGGGAGGCGCCGGGGAGCTGTTTTTT. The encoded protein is CASSPLGQGGAGELFF.

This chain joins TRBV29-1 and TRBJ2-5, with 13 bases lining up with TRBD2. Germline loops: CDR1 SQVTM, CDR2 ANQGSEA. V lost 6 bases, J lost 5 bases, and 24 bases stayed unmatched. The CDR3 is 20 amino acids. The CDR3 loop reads CSVTSRTSGRAKGFVETQYF. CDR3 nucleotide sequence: TGCAGCGTAACATCACGAACTAGCGGGAGGGCCAAGGGATTTGTGGAGACCCAGTACTTC. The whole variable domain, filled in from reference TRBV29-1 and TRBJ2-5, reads SAVISQKPSRDICQRGTSLTIQCQVDSQVTMMFWYRQQPGQSLTLIATANQGSEATYESGFVIDKFPISRPNLTFSTLTVSNMSPEDSSIYLCSVTSRTSGRAKGFVETQYFGPGTRLLVL.

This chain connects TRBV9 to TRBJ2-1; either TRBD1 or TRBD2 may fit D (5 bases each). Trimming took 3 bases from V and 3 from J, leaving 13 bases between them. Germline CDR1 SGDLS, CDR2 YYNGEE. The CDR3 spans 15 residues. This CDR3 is CASSASWGSYNEQFF. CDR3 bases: TGTGCCAGCAGCGCCAGCTGGGGGAGCTACAATGAGCAGTTCTTC.

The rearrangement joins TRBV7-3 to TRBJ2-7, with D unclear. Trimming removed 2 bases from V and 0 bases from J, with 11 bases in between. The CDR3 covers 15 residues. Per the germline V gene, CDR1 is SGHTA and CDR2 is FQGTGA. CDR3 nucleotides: TGTGCCAGCAGCTTATCCCTATCCAGCTCCTACGAGCAGTACTTC. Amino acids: CASSLSLSSSYEQYF.

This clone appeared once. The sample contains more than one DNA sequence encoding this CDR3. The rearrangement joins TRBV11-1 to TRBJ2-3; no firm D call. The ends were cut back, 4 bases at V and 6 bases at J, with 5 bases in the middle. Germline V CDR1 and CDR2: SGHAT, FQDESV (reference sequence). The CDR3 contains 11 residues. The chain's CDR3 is CASSSLDTQYF. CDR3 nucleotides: TGTGCCAGCAGCTCACTTGATACGCAGTATTTT.

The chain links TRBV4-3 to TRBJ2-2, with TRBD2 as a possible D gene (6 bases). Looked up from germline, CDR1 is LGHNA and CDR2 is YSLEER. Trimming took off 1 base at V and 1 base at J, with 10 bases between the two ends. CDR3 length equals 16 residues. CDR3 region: CASSQGLGGNTGELFF. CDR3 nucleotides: TGCGCCAGCAGCCAAGGACTGGGGGGGAACACCGGGGAGCTGTTTTTT.

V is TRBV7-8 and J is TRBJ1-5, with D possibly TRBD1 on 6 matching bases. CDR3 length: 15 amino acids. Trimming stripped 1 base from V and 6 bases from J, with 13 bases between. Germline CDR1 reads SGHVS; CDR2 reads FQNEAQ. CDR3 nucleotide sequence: TGTGCCAGCAGCTTAGATGGTAGGGACACTCAGCCCCAGCATTTT. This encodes CASSLDGRDTQPQHF.

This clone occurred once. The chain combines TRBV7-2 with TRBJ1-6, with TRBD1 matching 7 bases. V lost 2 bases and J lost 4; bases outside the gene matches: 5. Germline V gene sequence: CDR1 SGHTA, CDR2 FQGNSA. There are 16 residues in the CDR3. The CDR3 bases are TGTGCCAGCAGCTTATCCGGGACAGATTATAATTCACCCCTCCACTTT. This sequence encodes CASSLSGTDYNSPLHF.

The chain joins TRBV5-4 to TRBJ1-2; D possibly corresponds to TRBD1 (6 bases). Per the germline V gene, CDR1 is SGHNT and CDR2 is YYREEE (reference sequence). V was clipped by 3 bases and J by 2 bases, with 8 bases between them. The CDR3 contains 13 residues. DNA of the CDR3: TGTGCCAGCAGCTGGGACACCAACTATGGCTACACCTTC. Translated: CASSWDTNYGYTF. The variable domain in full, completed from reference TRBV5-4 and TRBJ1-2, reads ETGVTQSPTHLIKTRGQQVTLRCSSQSGHNTVSWYQQALGQGPQFIFQYYREEENGRGNFPPRFSGLQFPNYSSELNVNALELDDSALYLCASSWDTNYGYTFGSGTRLTVV.

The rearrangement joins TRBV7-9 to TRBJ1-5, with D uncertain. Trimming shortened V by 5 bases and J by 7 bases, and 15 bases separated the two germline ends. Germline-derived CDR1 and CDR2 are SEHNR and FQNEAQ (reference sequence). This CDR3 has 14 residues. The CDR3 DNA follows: TGTGCCAGCAGCCTGGTTGGAGGCGGCCAGCCCCAGCATTTT. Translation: CASSLVGGGQPQHF. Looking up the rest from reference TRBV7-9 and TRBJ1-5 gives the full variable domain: DTGVSQNPRHKITKRGQNVTFRCDPISEHNRLYWYRQTLGQGPEFLTYFQNEAQLEKSRLLSDRFSAERPKGSFSTLEIQRTEQGDSAMYLCASSLVGGGQPQHFGDGTRLSIL.

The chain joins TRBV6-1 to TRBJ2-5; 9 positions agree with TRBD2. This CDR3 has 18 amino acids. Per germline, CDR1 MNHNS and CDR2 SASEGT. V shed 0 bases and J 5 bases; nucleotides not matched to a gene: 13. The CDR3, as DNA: TGTGCCAGCAGTGAAGCGACGGGGAGCGGGAGGACGTCGGAGACCCAGTACTTC. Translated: CASSEATGSGRTSETQYF.

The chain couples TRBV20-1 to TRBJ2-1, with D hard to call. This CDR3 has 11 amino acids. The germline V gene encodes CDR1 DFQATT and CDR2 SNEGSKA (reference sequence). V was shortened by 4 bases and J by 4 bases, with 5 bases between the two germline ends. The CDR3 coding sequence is TGCAGTGCTACGATTTACAATGAGCAGTTCTTC. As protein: CSATIYNEQFF.

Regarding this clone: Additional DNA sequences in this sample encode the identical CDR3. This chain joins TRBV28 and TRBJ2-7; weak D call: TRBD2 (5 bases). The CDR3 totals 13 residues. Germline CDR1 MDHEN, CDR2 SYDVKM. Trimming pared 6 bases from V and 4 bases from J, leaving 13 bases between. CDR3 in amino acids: CASSLGLSYEQYF. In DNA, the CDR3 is TGTGCCAGCAGCCTTGGACTCTCATACGAGCAGTACTTC.

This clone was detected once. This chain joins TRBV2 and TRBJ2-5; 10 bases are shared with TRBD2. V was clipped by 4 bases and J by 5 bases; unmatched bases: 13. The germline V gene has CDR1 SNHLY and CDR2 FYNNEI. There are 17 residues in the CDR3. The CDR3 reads CASSVRLAGAIRETQYF. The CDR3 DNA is TGTGCCAGCAGTGTGAGGCTAGCGGGAGCTATAAGGGAGACCCAGTACTTC.

This CDR3 reads CASSPTGLRAEAFF. CDR3 DNA: TGTGCCAGCAGTCCGACAGGGCTGAGGGCTGAAGCTTTCTTT. The V call is TRBV28, the J call TRBJ1-1, with 7 nucleotides matching TRBD1. CDR3 length: 14 amino acids. Per the germline V gene, CDR1 is MDHEN and CDR2 is SYDVKM. J was trimmed by 6 bases and V by 5 bases; bases with no gene match: 9. The entire variable domain, with the rest obtained from reference TRBV28 and TRBJ1-1, is as follows: DVKVTQSSRYLVKRTGEKVFLECVQDMDHENMFWYRQDPGLGLRLIYFSYDVKMKEKGDIPEGYSVSREKKERFSLILESASTNQTSMYLCASSPTGLRAEAFFGQGTRLTVV.

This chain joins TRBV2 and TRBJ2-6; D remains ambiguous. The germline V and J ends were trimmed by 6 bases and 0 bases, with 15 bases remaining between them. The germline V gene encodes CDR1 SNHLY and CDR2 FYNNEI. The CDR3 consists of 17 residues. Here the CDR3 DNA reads TGTGCCAGCAGCGGAAGTCTCGGCGGCTCTGGGGCCAACGTCCTGACTTTC. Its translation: CASSGSLGGSGANVLTF.

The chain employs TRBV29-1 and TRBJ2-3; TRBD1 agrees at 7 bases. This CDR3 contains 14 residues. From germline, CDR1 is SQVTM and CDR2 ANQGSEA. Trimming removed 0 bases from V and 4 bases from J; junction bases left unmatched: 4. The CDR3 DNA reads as TGCAGCGTTGAAGAGACAGGGTGGTCAGATACGCAGTATTTT. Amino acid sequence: CSVEETGWSDTQYF.

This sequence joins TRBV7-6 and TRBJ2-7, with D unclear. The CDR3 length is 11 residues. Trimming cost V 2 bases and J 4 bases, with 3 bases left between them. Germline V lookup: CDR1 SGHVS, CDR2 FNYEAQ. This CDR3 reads CASSLTYEQYF. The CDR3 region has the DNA TGTGCCAGCAGCTTAACGTACGAGCAGTACTTC. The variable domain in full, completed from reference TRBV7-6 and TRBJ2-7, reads GAGVSQSPRYKVTKRGQDVALRCDPISGHVSLYWYRQALGQGPEFLTYFNYEAQQDKSGLPNDRFSAERPEGSISTLTIQRTEQRDSAMYRCASSLTYEQYFGPGTRLTVT.

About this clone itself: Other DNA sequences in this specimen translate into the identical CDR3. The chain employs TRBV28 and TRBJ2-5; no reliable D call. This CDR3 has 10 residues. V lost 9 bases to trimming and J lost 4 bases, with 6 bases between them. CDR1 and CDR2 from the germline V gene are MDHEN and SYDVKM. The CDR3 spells CASSGETQYF. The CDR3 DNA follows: TGTGCCAGTAGTGGAGAGACCCAGTACTTC. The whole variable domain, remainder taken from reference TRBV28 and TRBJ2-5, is DVKVTQSSRYLVKRTGEKVFLECVQDMDHENMFWYRQDPGLGLRLIYFSYDVKMKEKGDIPEGYSVSREKKERFSLILESASTNQTSMYLCASSGETQYFGPGTRLLVL.

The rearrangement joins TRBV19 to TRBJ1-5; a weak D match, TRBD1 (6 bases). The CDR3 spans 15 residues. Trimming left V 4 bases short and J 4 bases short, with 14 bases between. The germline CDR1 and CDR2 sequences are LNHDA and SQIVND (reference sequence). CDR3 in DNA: TGTGCCAGTAGTAAATCGGGGGCCGGGAATCAGCCCCAGCATTTT. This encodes CASSKSGAGNQPQHF.

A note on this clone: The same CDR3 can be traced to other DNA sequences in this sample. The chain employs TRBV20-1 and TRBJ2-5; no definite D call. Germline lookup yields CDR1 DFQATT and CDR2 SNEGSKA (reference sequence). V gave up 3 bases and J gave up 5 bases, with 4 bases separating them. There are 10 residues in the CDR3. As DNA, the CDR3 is TGCAGTGCTAGTGTGGAGACCCAGTACTTC. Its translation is CSASVETQYF.

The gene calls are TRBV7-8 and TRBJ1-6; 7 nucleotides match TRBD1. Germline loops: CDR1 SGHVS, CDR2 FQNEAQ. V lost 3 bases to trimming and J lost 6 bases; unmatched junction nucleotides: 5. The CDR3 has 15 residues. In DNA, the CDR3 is TGTGCCAGCAGCTTTAGACAGGGTACTAATTCACCCCTCCACTTT. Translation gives CASSFRQGTNSPLHF.